This entry lists 15 T cell receptor beta chains sequenced from one sample in a study of T cell responses to AZD1222 COVID-19 vaccine. Sequencing used immunoSEQ multiplex PCR; TCRdb keeps in-frame clones, though not all of them. The repertoire holds under 170,000 clones, with less than 95% as singletons. Sequenced material: peripheral blood, taken on day 0 of AZD1222 vaccination. The receptors originated from an adult in good health.

This clone was counted only a few times. The chain carries TRBV10-3 and TRBJ1-2, with TRBD1 as a possible D gene (6 bases). This CDR3 is built from 17 residues. Trimming left V 2 bases short and J 2 bases short, with 18 bases between. Germline V CDR1 and CDR2: ENHRY, SYGVKD. In DNA, the CDR3 is TGTGCCATCAGTGAGCCGGGACTGGGCACAGGGAACTATGGCTACACCTTC. Its translation is CAISEPGLGTGNYGYTF.

This clone has a single count. This chain links TRBV20-1 with TRBJ1-6; D is undetermined. The length of the CDR3 is 9 residues. Germline V gene data show CDR1 as DFQATT and CDR2 as SNEGSKA (reference sequence). Trimming took 6 bases from V and 13 from J, leaving 7 bases between them. This chain's CDR3 is CSAGEPLHF. In DNA, the CDR3 is TGCAGTGCCGGGGAGCCCCTCCACTTT.

The chain couples TRBV4-1 to TRBJ2-1; TRBD1 agrees at 7 bases. V shed 5 bases, J shed 3 bases, and the junction held 19 bases outside the gene matches. The CDR3 contains 19 residues. Germline V gene sequence: CDR1 MGHRA, CDR2 YSYEKL. The CDR3 DNA reads as TGCGCCAGCAGCGCACCTGACAGGGATCCACCCTCCCTCTACAATGAGCAGTTCTTC. This gives the protein CASSAPDRDPPSLYNEQFF.

CDR3 sequence: CASSTPGFPETQYF. The CDR3 DNA sequence: TGTGCCAGTAGTACCCCGGGATTCCCGGAGACCCAGTACTTC. The chain employs TRBV19 and TRBJ2-5, with D possibly TRBD2 on 5 matching bases. Deletions cut 4 bases from V and 5 bases from J, with 14 bases between. Germline V gene lookup returns CDR1 LNHDA and CDR2 SQIVND (reference sequence). CDR3 length equals 14 residues.

V gene TRBV6-5 combines with J gene TRBJ2-2, with D possibly being TRBD1 (5 bases). V lost 4 bases, J lost 4 bases, and 13 bases lay in between. Germline-derived CDR1 and CDR2 are MNHEY and SVGAGI. This CDR3 has 15 amino acids. The CDR3 loop is CASSSPHGATGELFF. CDR3 sequence (DNA): TGTGCCAGCAGTTCCCCCCATGGGGCCACCGGGGAGCTGTTTTTT.

The chain carries TRBV18 and TRBJ1-1; a possible D gene is TRBD1 (5 bases). There are 13 residues in the CDR3. The germline V and J ends were trimmed by 7 bases and 5 bases, with 14 bases remaining between them. Germline CDR1 KGHSH, CDR2 LQKENI. The CDR3 region has the DNA TGTGCCAGCTGGGGGTCGGGGGGAACTGAAGCTTTCTTT. Translating gives CASWGSGGTEAFF.

The chain uses TRBV6-5 and TRBJ1-1; the D gene is possibly TRBD1 (5 bases). This CDR3 region has 13 residues. Germline CDR1 and CDR2: MNHEY and SVGAGI. The V end was cut by 7 bases, the J end by 4 bases, with 13 bases between. The CDR3 loop reads CASMALGGTEAFF. The CDR3 DNA follows: TGTGCCAGCATGGCTTTGGGGGGCACTGAAGCTTTCTTT.

The chain has TRBV10-1 and TRBJ1-6, with a weak D call TRBD1 (5 bases). Germline V CDR1 and CDR2: WNHNN, SYGVQD (reference sequence). CDR3 size: 16 residues. The V end lost 2 bases, the J end lost 7 bases, and 15 bases lay between the germline ends. The CDR3 nucleotides are TGCGCCAGCAGTGAGGGGTGTCAGGGACTAAATTCACCCCTCCACTTT. Translated: CASSEGCQGLNSPLHF.

The chain employs TRBV6-2 or TRBV6-3 and TRBJ1-1; no clear D. Germline CDR1 reads MNHEY; CDR2 reads SVGEGT. This CDR3 is 12 amino acids long. V was clipped by 6 bases and J by 5 bases, with 10 bases between them. The DNA for the CDR3 is TGTGCCAGCAGCCAAACCCGGACTGAAGCTTTCTTT. It is translated as CASSQTRTEAFF.

This clone was counted once. The gene calls are TRBV19 and TRBJ2-1; D may be TRBD1 (5 bases). Trimming pared 3 bases from V and 2 bases from J, leaving 11 bases between. CDR1 and CDR2 from the germline V gene are LNHDA and SQIVND (reference sequence). This CDR3 is 15 amino acids long. CDR3 coding DNA: TGTGCCAGTAGTATCCACCCGACAGCCTACAATGAGCAGTTCTTC. Its translation: CASSIHPTAYNEQFF. Full variable domain (remainder filled in from reference TRBV19 and TRBJ2-1): DGGITQSPKYLFRKEGQNVTLSCEQNLNHDAMYWYRQDPGQGLRLIYYSQIVNDFQKGDIAEGYSVSREKKESFPLTVTSAQKNPTAFYLCASSIHPTAYNEQFFGPGTRLTVL.

The chain links TRBV3-1 (or the pseudogene TRBV3-2) to TRBJ1-3; no reliable D call. The CDR3 has 16 residues. CDR1 is LGHDT and CDR2 is YNNKEL in the germline V gene (reference sequence). Trimming shortened V by 2 bases and J by 2 bases, and 13 bases separated the two germline ends. Written as DNA, the CDR3 is TGTGCCAGCAGCCAACCCACCGGGAGGGCTGGAAACACCATATATTTT. Translation gives CASSQPTGRAGNTIYF.

The genes are TRBV4-2 and TRBJ2-3, with 7 bases identical to TRBD2. Trimming at V came to 4 bases and at J to 0 bases, leaving 10 bases not matched to a gene. The germline V gene has CDR1 LGHNA and CDR2 YNFKEQ. The CDR3 sequence is 17 residues long. CDR3 sequence: CASSPRLADPSTDTQYF. Written as DNA, the CDR3 is TGTGCCAGCAGCCCCCGGCTAGCGGACCCTAGCACAGATACGCAGTATTTT.

The CDR3 DNA is TGTGCCAGCAGCCTCGACAGTGAAGGATCTCGGGCTGGCTACACCTTC. Its protein product is CASSLDSEGSRAGYTF. The chain uses TRBV9 and TRBJ1-2; D is possibly TRBD1 (5 bases). Germline assignment: CDR1 SGDLS and CDR2 YYNGEE. The CDR3 consists of 16 residues. The ends were cut back, 4 bases at V and 7 bases at J, with 23 bases in the middle.

The chain recombines TRBV4-2 with TRBJ2-2; D is tentatively TRBD1 or TRBD2 (7 bases each). Germline values: CDR1 LGHNA, CDR2 YNFKEQ. The CDR3 totals 19 residues. The V gene lost 0 bases and the J gene lost 4 bases, with 21 bases spanning the gap. The CDR3 region has the DNA TGTGCCAGCAGCCAAGATCAGGGGGGGGCAAGGTCCGCCACCGGGGAGCTGTTTTTT. Its translation is CASSQDQGGARSATGELFF.

For the CDR3, the DNA is TGTGCCAGCAGACCTGCTGATAACAGGGGTAGATCACCCCTCCACTTT. It translates to CASRPADNRGRSPLHF. The gene calls are TRBV27 and TRBJ1-6; 7 nucleotides line up with TRBD1. The germline CDR1 and CDR2 sequences are MNHEY and SMNVEV (reference sequence). V was clipped by 6 bases and J by 10 bases; unmatched bases: 15. The CDR3 consists of 16 residues.